This T cell receptor (beta chain) was sequenced for a study of blood T cell repertoires in COVID-19. Clones were sequenced by immunoSEQ multiplex PCR, and TCRdb holds only the in-frame ones, with some missing. The table records under 350,000 clones, 80% to 90% of them present only once. CDR1 KGHDR and CDR2 SFDVKD come from the germline V gene. V was cut by 3 bases and J by 7 bases, with 14 bases left in between. This CDR3 contains 14 residues. The sequence derives from a man aged 40-49 years with acute or convalescent COVID-19. The specimen sequenced was peripheral blood. This chain connects TRBV24-1 to TRBJ1-2; perhaps TRBD1 as D (6 bases). Here the CDR3 DNA reads TGTGCCACCAGTGATGCAGGGGAAAGGGGTGGCTACACCTTC. Translating gives CATSDAGERGGYTF.